These T cell receptor beta chains were read from a single sample in a study of shared clonotypes between healthy human individuals. Clones were sequenced by immunoSEQ multiplex PCR, and TCRdb holds only the in-frame ones, with some missing. The top ten hold under 2% of the sample, which has about 2.2 million clones, around 93% seen once. Source material: naive CD8+ T cells from PBMCs. The receptor set was obtained from a man between 18 and 35 years old in good health. Some clones in this sample may be carry-over from other donors' samples. The CDR3 runs from the conserved cysteine through the conserved F or W. Each record gives: J gene, D gene, clone size, V gene, CDR3 DNA, CDR3 protein. A D gene is named only where the DNA matches it firmly. Clone size is not always given. Where it is, it says once, few, many or a class for expanded clones.

TRBJ2-4	.	.	TRBV28	TGTGCCAGCACCCCGTTGAATAGGGTCACGAGCGTCAACATTCAGTACTTC	CASTPLNRVTSVNIQYF
TRBJ1-5	.	.	TRBV2	TGTGCCAGCAGTGAGTCCGGAGCCAATCAGCCCCAGCATTTT	CASSESGANQPQHF
TRBJ2-1	.	.	TRBV7-9	TGTGCCAGCAGCTTATACGGGAGTGAAAATGAGCAGTTCTTC	CASSLYGSENEQFF
TRBJ2-6	.	.	TRBV18	TGTGCCAGCTCACCATTCCGGGACGGCTACCGACAGTCTGGGGCCAACGTCCTGACTTTC	CASSPFRDGYRQSGANVLTF
TRBJ1-1	.	.	TRBV4-1	TGCGCCAGCAGGTCCAAAGCCTTGAGCACTGAAGCTTTCTTT	CASRSKALSTEAFF
TRBJ1-1	.	.	TRBV28	TGTGCCAGCAGTTTACTCCAGACAAACACTGAAGCTTTCTTT	CASSLLQTNTEAFF
TRBJ1-2	TRBD1	.	TRBV7-9	TGTGCCAGCAGCTTGGGGACAGGGGGTTATGGCTACACCTTC	CASSLGTGGYGYTF
TRBJ1-1	TRBD1	.	TRBV7-9	TGTGCCAGCAGCCCGGACAGGGTGACTGAAGCTTTCTTT	CASSPDRVTEAFF
TRBJ2-5	.	.	TRBV7-9	TGTGCCAGCAGCCCCCGGGCAGGGGTCTCGGGGGAGACCCAGTACTTC	CASSPRAGVSGETQYF
TRBJ2-7	.	.	TRBV29-1	TGCAGCGTGACCTCCCAGGGCAGCTACGAGCAGTACTTC	CSVTSQGSYEQYF
TRBJ1-1	.	.	TRBV5-6	TGTGCCAGCAGCTTGGCGCGAGTTACTGAAGCTTTCTTT	CASSLARVTEAFF
TRBJ2-3	.	.	TRBV25-1	TGTGCCAGCAGTCTTAGCTTGACAGATACGCAGTATTTT	CASSLSLTDTQYF
TRBJ2-7	.	.	TRBV19	TGTGCCAGTAGTATCGGCGGGTACTACGAGCAGTACTTC	CASSIGGYYEQYF
TRBJ2-2	.	.	TRBV25-1	TGTGCCAGCAGTGGTTCCGGGGAGCTGTTTTTT	CASSGSGELFF
TRBJ1-3	.	.	TRBV28	TGTGCCAGCAGTTTAAAGGGCCTCCTTGCCCACTCTGGAAACACCATATATTTT	CASSLKGLLAHSGNTIYF
TRBJ2-7	TRBD2	.	TRBV5-1	TGCGCCAGCAGCTTGGGAAGGACTAGCGGACGAGCCTACGAGCAGTACTTC	CASSLGRTSGRAYEQYF
TRBJ1-2	TRBD1	once	TRBV12-5	TGTGCTAGTGGTCGACAGGGTGGAGGCTACACCTTC	CASGRQGGGYTF
TRBJ1-5	TRBD1	.	TRBV28	TGTGCCAGCAGAAGCCCAAATCAGGGGGGGGGTCAGCCCCAGCATTTT	CASRSPNQGGGQPQHF
TRBJ2-7	TRBD1	.	TRBV7-9	TGTGCCAGCACCAACCGGGACAGGGGCAACGAGCAGTACTTC	CASTNRDRGNEQYF
TRBJ2-1	.	.	TRBV7-6	TGTGCCAGCAGCTTAGTTGGTCAGGCCCCTCACAATGAGCAGTTCTTC	CASSLVGQAPHNEQFF
TRBJ1-1	.	.	TRBV27	TGTGCCAGCAGTGTTTCCAGGCGGATGAACACTGAAGCTTTCTTT	CASSVSRRMNTEAFF
TRBJ2-1	TRBD2	.	TRBV25-1	TGTGCCAGCAGTTCGGGACTAGCGGGATACAATGAGCAGTTCTTC	CASSSGLAGYNEQFF
TRBJ1-2	.	.	TRBV6-1	TGTGCCAGCAGCCTGACAAACTATGGCTACACCTTC	CASSLTNYGYTF
TRBJ1-1	.	.	TRBV4-1	TGCGCCAGCAGCCGCGCGGCGGGGGGAGAATTGAACACTGAAGCTTTCTTT	CASSRAAGGELNTEAFF
TRBJ2-7	.	.	TRBV27	TGTGCCAGCACCTTCAGCGCCCTGAGCTCCTACGAGCAGTACTTC	CASTFSALSSYEQYF
TRBJ2-2	TRBD2	.	TRBV4-3	TGCGCCAGCAGCCAAGATACGGATGTCGGGAGGGATGGCGGGGAGCTGTTTTTT	CASSQDTDVGRDGGELFF
TRBJ2-3	.	.	TRBV11-1	TGTGCCACGCAACGGAGGGATACGCAGTATTTT	CATQRRDTQYF
TRBJ2-7	.	.	TRBV5-4	TGTGCCAGCAGCTTTTCCGTCGGCGAGCAGTACTTC	CASSFSVGEQYF
TRBJ2-1	.	.	TRBV5-6	TGTGCCAGCAGCTCCCTTGGGGGGTCCCCCTACAATGAGCAGTTCTTC	CASSSLGGSPYNEQFF
TRBJ1-5	TRBD1	.	TRBV28	TGTGCCAGCAGGACCCTCGGACAGGTTTACAATCAGCCCCAGCATTTT	CASRTLGQVYNQPQHF
TRBJ2-1	TRBD2	once	TRBV4-1	TGCGCCAGCAGCCAAGAGTTTCTAGCGGGGGTCGATAATGAGCAGTTCTTC	CASSQEFLAGVDNEQFF
TRBJ2-7	.	.	TRBV28	TGTGCCAGCAGTTTACCTCCTAGGGACAACTCCTACGAGCAGTACTTC	CASSLPPRDNSYEQYF
TRBJ2-3	.	.	TRBV7-6	TGTGCCAGCAGTCTCAGCGGAGGGAGCACAGATACGCAGTATTTT	CASSLSGGSTDTQYF